This T cell receptor (beta chain) was recorded in a study of blood T cell repertoires in COVID-19. This clone was seen just once. Libraries were prepared by immunoSEQ multiplex PCR; TCRdb keeps only in-frame clonotypes and omits some of them. This table has about 370,000 clones, about nine tenths appearing once. The CDR3 sequence is 14 residues long. Germline assignment: CDR1 LNHDA and CDR2 SQIVND (reference sequence). The V end lost 6 bases, the J end lost 7 bases, and 13 bases lay between the germline ends. The TCR originated in a middle-aged woman who had been exposed to COVID-19. Sequences were obtained from PBMCs or T cells enriched from blood (not recorded which). V and J are TRBV19 and TRBJ1-6, with D possibly matching TRBD1 (5 bases). The DNA for the CDR3 is TGTGCCAGTAGAAACAGGTTTGACAATTCACCCCTCCACTTT. Protein product: CASRNRFDNSPLHF.